The sequence of this T cell receptor beta chain was determined in a study of OX40 agonist ivuxolimab in advanced cancers. Repertoires were generated with immunoSEQ multiplex PCR, while TCRdb's copy carries only in-frame clones and drops some. The sample yields tens of thousands of clones, 80% to 95% seen once. Remarks on this clone: Its specificity is not known.

V lost 4 bases to trimming and J lost 0 bases, with 15 bases between them. The CDR3 loop spans 16 amino acids. Germline CDR1 is SGHVS and CDR2 is FQNEAQ. Study findings and constraints: Low normalized clonal expansion also occurred in some nonresponding patients. No determination was made of the antigen specificity of the expanded peripheral T cells.

This material consisted of CD4+ or CD8+ T cells sorted from blood, taken in a trial of the OX40 agonist ivuxolimab. This sequence joins TRBV7-8 and TRBJ1-1; the D gene is possibly TRBD1 (5 bases). This TCR derives from an adult with an advanced solid tumor such as melanoma, head and neck, liver or kidney cancer. CDR3 sequence (DNA): TGTGCCAGCAGCTCCCCCCAGGGCATTATGAACACTGAAGCTTTCTTT. Translated: CASSSPQGIMNTEAFF.